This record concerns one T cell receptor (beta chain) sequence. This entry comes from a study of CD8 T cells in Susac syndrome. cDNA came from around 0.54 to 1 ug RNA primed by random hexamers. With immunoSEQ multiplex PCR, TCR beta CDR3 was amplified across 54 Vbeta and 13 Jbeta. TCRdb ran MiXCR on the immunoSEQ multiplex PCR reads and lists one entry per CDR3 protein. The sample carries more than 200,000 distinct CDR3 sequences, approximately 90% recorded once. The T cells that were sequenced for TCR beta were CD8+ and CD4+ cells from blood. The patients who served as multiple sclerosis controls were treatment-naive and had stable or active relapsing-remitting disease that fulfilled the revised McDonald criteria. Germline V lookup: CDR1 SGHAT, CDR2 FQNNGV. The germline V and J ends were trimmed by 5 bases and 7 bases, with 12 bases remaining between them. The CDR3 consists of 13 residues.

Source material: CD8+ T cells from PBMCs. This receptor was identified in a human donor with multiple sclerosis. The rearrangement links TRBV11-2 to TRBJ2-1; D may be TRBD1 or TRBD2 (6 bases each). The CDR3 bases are TGTGCCAGCAGCGTCGGAGGGGGGAATGAGCAGTTCTTC. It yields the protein CASSVGGGNEQFF.